A selection of T cell receptor beta chains follows, all from one sample in a study of T cells in Graves' hyperthyroidism and ophthalmopathy. MiXCR, run by TCRdb on the multiplex PCR reads, gives a single entry per CDR3 protein. The table shows more than 300,000 distinct CDR3 sequences, with roughly 20% occurring only once. The sequenced sample was blood. The receptors stem from a man aged 18 to 29 with Graves' ophthalmopathy. Both conserved end residues are part of each CDR3. Each record gives: clone size, V gene, J gene, D gene, CDR3 protein, CDR3 DNA. The D gene is left open where the match is weak. Clone size is not always given. Where it is, it says once, few, many or a class for expanded clones.

clone size: many
V gene: TRBV3-1
J gene: TRBJ2-5
D gene: .
CDR3 protein: CASSQVSSAETQYF
CDR3 DNA: TGTGCCAGCAGCCAAGTTTCTAGCGCTGAGACCCAGTACTTC

clone size: many
V gene: TRBV12-3/TRBV12-4
J gene: TRBJ2-1
D gene: TRBD2
CDR3 protein: CASGIAGGVKNEQFF
CDR3 DNA: TGTGCCAGCGGAATAGCGGGGGGGGTAAAAAATGAGCAGTTCTTC

clone size: few
V gene: TRBV6-2/TRBV6-3
J gene: TRBJ1-4
D gene: .
CDR3 protein: CASNQEGGGEKLFF
CDR3 DNA: TGTGCCAGCAATCAGGAGGGCGGGGGTGAAAAACTGTTTTTT

clone size: many
V gene: TRBV27
J gene: TRBJ1-6
D gene: .
CDR3 protein: CASSLGRGRSPLHF
CDR3 DNA: TGTGCCAGCAGTTTAGGCAGGGGTCGTTCACCCCTCCACTTT

clone size: few
V gene: TRBV27
J gene: TRBJ2-4
D gene: TRBD1
CDR3 protein: CASSPQWTGENIQYF
CDR3 DNA: TGTGCCAGCAGTCCCCAATGGACAGGGGAAAACATTCAGTACTTC

clone size: .
V gene: TRBV11-1
J gene: TRBJ2-1
D gene: .
CDR3 protein: CASSWASPYNEQFF
CDR3 DNA: TGTGCCAGCAGCTGGGCTAGCCCGTACAATGAGCAGTTCTTC

clone size: few
V gene: TRBV20-1
J gene: TRBJ1-6
D gene: .
CDR3 protein: CSANGGTKNSPLHF
CDR3 DNA: TGCAGTGCTAATGGGGGGACCAAGAATTCACCCCTCCACTTT

clone size: many
V gene: TRBV12-3/TRBV12-4
J gene: TRBJ2-3
D gene: .
CDR3 protein: CASSLAVADTQYF
CDR3 DNA: TGTGCCAGCAGTTTAGCAGTCGCAGATACGCAGTATTTT

clone size: many
V gene: TRBV7-6
J gene: TRBJ1-1
D gene: TRBD1
CDR3 protein: CASSQDTGGGTEAFF
CDR3 DNA: TGTGCCAGCAGCCAGGATACAGGGGGTGGCACTGAAGCTTTCTTT

clone size: many
V gene: TRBV18
J gene: TRBJ2-5
D gene: .
CDR3 protein: CASSGQAGETQYF
CDR3 DNA: TGTGCCAGCTCAGGGCAAGCAGGGGAGACCCAGTACTTC

clone size: many
V gene: TRBV28
J gene: TRBJ2-7
D gene: TRBD1
CDR3 protein: CASSPGTGSYYEQYF
CDR3 DNA: TGTGCCAGCAGTCCAGGGACAGGGTCTTACTACGAGCAGTACTTC

clone size: few
V gene: TRBV5-1
J gene: TRBJ2-2
D gene: TRBD1
CDR3 protein: CASSPGQTNTGELFF
CDR3 DNA: TGCGCCAGCAGTCCGGGACAGACGAACACCGGGGAGCTGTTTTTT

clone size: many
V gene: TRBV3-1
J gene: TRBJ2-5
D gene: .
CDR3 protein: CASSQGGGGLQETQYF
CDR3 DNA: TGTGCCAGCAGCCAAGGGGGCGGGGGCCTCCAAGAGACCCAGTACTTC

clone size: many
V gene: TRBV6-1
J gene: TRBJ2-3
D gene: TRBD2
CDR3 protein: CASRRFSGGAFLGTDTQYF
CDR3 DNA: TGTGCCAGCAGACGATTTAGCGGGGGGGCCTTTTTGGGCACAGATACGCAGTATTTT

clone size: many
V gene: TRBV5-1
J gene: TRBJ2-7
D gene: .
CDR3 protein: CASSLGPAGRDEQYF
CDR3 DNA: TGCGCCAGCAGCTTGGGCCCGGCGGGACGGGACGAGCAGTACTTC

clone size: many
V gene: TRBV7-9
J gene: TRBJ2-3
D gene: .
CDR3 protein: CASSPPVAGRTDTQYF
CDR3 DNA: TGTGCCAGCAGCCCCCCGGTGGCGGGGCGAACAGATACGCAGTATTTT

clone size: many
V gene: TRBV7-9
J gene: TRBJ1-1
D gene: .
CDR3 protein: CASSLALSVEAFF
CDR3 DNA: TGTGCCAGCAGCTTAGCTCTTTCCGTTGAAGCTTTCTTT

clone size: many
V gene: TRBV11-2
J gene: TRBJ1-1
D gene: .
CDR3 protein: CASSTALVTEAFF
CDR3 DNA: TGTGCCAGCAGCACCGCGTTGGTCACTGAAGCTTTCTTT

clone size: many
V gene: TRBV20-1
J gene: TRBJ2-7
D gene: .
CDR3 protein: CSANQGLKSYEQYF
CDR3 DNA: TGCAGTGCTAATCAGGGGCTCAAATCCTACGAGCAGTACTTC

clone size: .
V gene: TRBV9
J gene: TRBJ2-2
D gene: TRBD2
CDR3 protein: CASSTRGDENANTGELFF
CDR3 DNA: TGTGCCAGCAGCACACGGGGGGACGAAAACGCGAACACCGGGGAGCTGTTTTTT

clone size: few
V gene: TRBV4-2
J gene: TRBJ2-5
D gene: TRBD2
CDR3 protein: CASSPGGGMRETQYF
CDR3 DNA: TGTGCCAGCAGCCCCGGGGGGGGGATGCGAGAGACCCAGTACTTC

clone size: many
V gene: TRBV7-2
J gene: TRBJ2-7
D gene: .
CDR3 protein: CASRADTGLFYEQYF
CDR3 DNA: TGTGCCAGCAGGGCGGACACAGGGTTATTTTACGAGCAGTACTTC

clone size: many
V gene: TRBV6-5
J gene: TRBJ2-7
D gene: TRBD1
CDR3 protein: CASSYETGGTYEQYF
CDR3 DNA: TGTGCCAGCAGTTACGAGACAGGGGGAACCTACGAGCAGTACTTC

clone size: many
V gene: TRBV27
J gene: TRBJ2-3
D gene: TRBD2
CDR3 protein: CASTTSGGTSTDTQYF
CDR3 DNA: TGTGCCAGCACTACTAGCGGGGGGACTAGCACAGATACGCAGTATTTT

clone size: few
V gene: TRBV12-3/TRBV12-4
J gene: TRBJ1-5
D gene: TRBD1
CDR3 protein: CASTKGQSAQHF
CDR3 DNA: TGTGCCAGCACCAAGGGACAGTCAGCCCAGCATTTT

clone size: many
V gene: TRBV10-3
J gene: TRBJ2-6
D gene: TRBD1
CDR3 protein: CAISEQGDSGANVLTF
CDR3 DNA: TGTGCCATCAGTGAACAGGGGGACTCTGGGGCCAACGTCCTGACTTTC

clone size: few
V gene: TRBV12-3/TRBV12-4
J gene: TRBJ1-4
D gene: .
CDR3 protein: CASSLGPLKDEKLFF
CDR3 DNA: TGTGCCAGCAGTTTAGGCCCGCTAAAAGATGAAAAACTGTTTTTT

clone size: many
V gene: TRBV28
J gene: TRBJ1-4
D gene: TRBD1
CDR3 protein: CASSIQTGGDEKLFF
CDR3 DNA: TGTGCCAGCAGTATCCAGACAGGGGGCGATGAAAAACTGTTTTTT

clone size: few
V gene: TRBV6-5
J gene: TRBJ1-2
D gene: .
CDR3 protein: CASSPLDAFNYGYTF
CDR3 DNA: TGTGCCAGCAGTCCATTGGACGCTTTTAACTATGGCTACACCTTC

clone size: many
V gene: TRBV9
J gene: TRBJ1-2
D gene: .
CDR3 protein: CASSVEAQGSSYGYTF
CDR3 DNA: TGTGCCAGCAGCGTAGAAGCCCAGGGATCGAGCTATGGCTACACCTTC

clone size: many
V gene: TRBV2
J gene: TRBJ2-7
D gene: TRBD2
CDR3 protein: CARGLAGAVEQYF
CDR3 DNA: TGTGCCAGGGGACTAGCGGGGGCCGTCGAGCAGTACTTC

clone size: .
V gene: TRBV7-9
J gene: TRBJ2-2
D gene: TRBD2
CDR3 protein: CASSSGTSGGMNTGELFF
CDR3 DNA: TGTGCCAGCAGCTCAGGGACTAGCGGGGGGATGAACACCGGGGAGCTGTTTTTT

clone size: .
V gene: TRBV12-3/TRBV12-4
J gene: TRBJ2-7
D gene: TRBD2
CDR3 protein: CASSLGDYYEQYF
CDR3 DNA: TGTGCCAGCAGTTTAGGGGACTACTACGAGCAGTACTTC

clone size: few
V gene: TRBV28
J gene: TRBJ2-7
D gene: TRBD2
CDR3 protein: CANSLSAGVSYEQYF
CDR3 DNA: TGTGCCAACAGTTTATCTGCGGGGGTCTCCTACGAGCAGTACTTC

clone size: few
V gene: TRBV7-9
J gene: TRBJ1-2
D gene: TRBD1
CDR3 protein: CASSLDAGGHGYTF
CDR3 DNA: TGTGCCAGCAGCTTAGACGCAGGGGGCCATGGCTACACCTTC

clone size: many
V gene: TRBV20-1
J gene: TRBJ2-5
D gene: .
CDR3 protein: CSAPGGTQYF
CDR3 DNA: TGCAGTGCCCCCGGGGGGACCCAGTACTTC

clone size: many
V gene: TRBV28
J gene: TRBJ1-2
D gene: .
CDR3 protein: CASSPGGGNYGYTF
CDR3 DNA: TGTGCCAGCAGTCCCGGGGGGGGGAACTATGGCTACACCTTC

clone size: many
V gene: TRBV11-2
J gene: TRBJ2-3
D gene: TRBD2
CDR3 protein: CASSFAGRGVSTDTQYF
CDR3 DNA: TGTGCCAGCAGTTTCGCCGGGCGGGGGGTTAGCACAGATACGCAGTATTTT

clone size: few
V gene: TRBV19
J gene: TRBJ1-5
D gene: .
CDR3 protein: CASSSGRITGNQPQHF
CDR3 DNA: TGTGCCAGTAGTAGTGGGAGGATTACAGGCAATCAGCCCCAGCATTTT

clone size: .
V gene: TRBV20-1
J gene: TRBJ2-7
D gene: TRBD1
CDR3 protein: CSAGDRASYEQYF
CDR3 DNA: TGCAGTGCCGGGGACAGGGCCTCCTACGAGCAGTACTTC

clone size: many
V gene: TRBV2
J gene: TRBJ1-5
D gene: .
CDR3 protein: CASSERQGTPPPQHF
CDR3 DNA: TGTGCCAGCAGTGAGCGGCAGGGGACCCCGCCGCCCCAGCATTTT

clone size: .
V gene: TRBV9
J gene: TRBJ2-5
D gene: .
CDR3 protein: CASSDQGWETQYF
CDR3 DNA: TGTGCCAGCAGCGACCAGGGTTGGGAGACCCAGTACTTC

clone size: .
V gene: TRBV7-9
J gene: TRBJ2-7
D gene: .
CDR3 protein: CASSTPDRYSYEQYF
CDR3 DNA: TGTGCCAGCAGCACACCAGACAGGTACTCCTACGAGCAGTACTTC

clone size: many
V gene: TRBV5-1
J gene: TRBJ1-2
D gene: .
CDR3 protein: CASSLGERHGYTF
CDR3 DNA: TGCGCCAGCAGCTTGGGGGAAAGGCATGGCTACACCTTC

clone size: .
V gene: TRBV3-1
J gene: TRBJ2-5
D gene: TRBD2
CDR3 protein: CASSGTSGGPKETQYF
CDR3 DNA: TGTGCCAGCAGCGGGACTAGCGGGGGCCCCAAAGAGACCCAGTACTTC

clone size: few
V gene: TRBV27
J gene: TRBJ2-3
D gene: .
CDR3 protein: CASSIVWAGPTDTQYF
CDR3 DNA: TGTGCCAGCAGTATCGTTTGGGCGGGTCCTACAGATACGCAGTATTTT

clone size: .
V gene: TRBV18
J gene: TRBJ1-2
D gene: .
CDR3 protein: CASSPMEGYLYGYTF
CDR3 DNA: TGTGCCAGCTCACCAATGGAGGGATACCTCTATGGCTACACCTTC

clone size: few
V gene: TRBV20-1
J gene: TRBJ2-7
D gene: TRBD1
CDR3 protein: CSAWTGNGYEQYF
CDR3 DNA: TGCAGTGCCTGGACAGGGAATGGGTACGAGCAGTACTTC

clone size: many
V gene: TRBV2
J gene: TRBJ2-1
D gene: .
CDR3 protein: CASSVYPDAYNEQFF
CDR3 DNA: TGTGCCAGCAGTGTGTATCCCGACGCCTACAATGAGCAGTTCTTC

clone size: .
V gene: TRBV5-1
J gene: TRBJ2-1
D gene: .
CDR3 protein: CASSLYQRRNNEQFF
CDR3 DNA: TGCGCCAGCAGCTTGTACCAGCGGAGGAACAATGAGCAGTTCTTC

clone size: many
V gene: TRBV5-1
J gene: TRBJ2-3
D gene: .
CDR3 protein: CASTRDGTDTQYF
CDR3 DNA: TGCGCCAGCACCCGGGACGGGACAGATACGCAGTATTTT

clone size: few
V gene: TRBV7-2
J gene: TRBJ2-3
D gene: TRBD2
CDR3 protein: CASSLGASGGLDTQYF
CDR3 DNA: TGTGCCAGCAGCTTAGGGGCTAGCGGGGGATTAGATACGCAGTATTTT

clone size: many
V gene: TRBV28
J gene: TRBJ2-7
D gene: .
CDR3 protein: CASSLLAADYEQYF
CDR3 DNA: TGTGCCAGCAGTTTATTAGCGGCTGACTACGAGCAGTACTTC

clone size: many
V gene: TRBV3-1
J gene: TRBJ1-2
D gene: .
CDR3 protein: CASSQERSGYTF
CDR3 DNA: TGTGCCAGCAGCCAAGAAAGATCTGGCTACACCTTC

clone size: .
V gene: TRBV20-1
J gene: TRBJ2-3
D gene: TRBD2
CDR3 protein: CSARGGGSGTDTQYF
CDR3 DNA: TGCAGTGCTAGAGGCGGGGGGTCCGGCACAGATACGCAGTATTTT